The 11 T cell receptor beta chains below all came from one sample that was sequenced in a study of long-term antiretroviral therapy in people with HIV. They ran version v3.0 of the immunoSEQ assay at survey level. Assay used: immunoSEQ multiplex PCR; TCRdb lists only in-frame clones, some missing. The top ten clones hold around 4.1% of a sample with approximately 29,000 clones, 88% of them seen once. This specimen was unsorted PBMCs, taken 0.5 years after starting antiretroviral therapy. The source of these receptors is a woman between 18 and 29 years old with HIV.

This clone was observed once. The chain recombines TRBV19 with TRBJ1-2; the match to TRBD1 covers 9 bases. The junction had 15 bases not matched to a gene; V was cut back by 6 bases and J by 7 bases. In germline, CDR1 is LNHDA, CDR2 SQIVND (reference sequence). There are 16 residues in the CDR3. CDR3 sequence reads: CASSPSPPDRGGGYTF. DNA of the CDR3: TGTGCCAGTAGCCCATCACCCCCCGACAGGGGGGGTGGCTACACCTTC.

The CDR3 is CASSSPSGSSYNEQFF. For the CDR3, the DNA is TGTGCCAGCAGCAGTCCTAGCGGTAGCTCCTACAATGAGCAGTTCTTC. This sequence joins TRBV5-5 and TRBJ2-1; 7 nucleotides line up with TRBD2. CDR1 is SGHKS and CDR2 is YYEKEE in the germline V gene (reference sequence). This CDR3 is built from 16 residues. Trimming at V came to 4 bases and at J to 0 bases, leaving 7 bases not matched to a gene.

The chain combines TRBV7-2 with TRBJ2-3; 7 nucleotides match TRBD1. Looked up from germline, CDR1 is SGHTA and CDR2 is FQGNSA. Trimming took 4 bases from V and 2 from J; bases not matched to a gene: 6. This CDR3 region has 15 residues. The CDR3 DNA is TGTGCCAGCAGCTACTTACAGGGGAACACAGATACGCAGTATTTT. Its translation: CASSYLQGNTDTQYF.

The V gene is TRBV15, the J gene TRBJ2-7, with D unclear. Between the trimmed V and J ends, which lost 3 bases and 3 bases, there was a span of 3 bases. Germline-derived CDR1 and CDR2 are LNHNV and YYDKDF (reference sequence). There are 11 residues in the CDR3. The CDR3 nucleotides are TGTGCCACCAGCAGTCTCTACGAGCAGTACTTC. This gives the protein CATSSLYEQYF.

The genes are TRBV19 and TRBJ2-1; 14 bases map to TRBD2. The J segment lost 6 bases and the V segment lost 5 bases, leaving 3 bases of the junction unmatched. This CDR3 spans 15 amino acids. Germline CDR1 LNHDA, CDR2 SQIVND (reference sequence). CDR3 region: CASSGTSGRINEQFF. Here the CDR3 DNA reads TGTGCCAGTAGTGGGACTAGCGGGAGAATCAATGAGCAGTTCTTC. Using reference TRBV19 and TRBJ2-1 for the parts outside the CDR3, the full variable domain is DGGITQSPKYLFRKEGQNVTLSCEQNLNHDAMYWYRQDPGQGLRLIYYSQIVNDFQKGDIAEGYSVSREKKESFPLTVTSAQKNPTAFYLCASSGTSGRINEQFFGPGTRLTVL.

The gene calls are TRBV11-2 and TRBJ2-3; D uncertain. V was clipped by 0 bases and J by 4 bases, with 8 bases between them. Per germline, CDR1 SGHAT and CDR2 FQNNGV. The CDR3 sequence is 14 residues long. CDR3 amino acids: CASSLDWVPDTQYF. CDR3 DNA sequence: TGTGCCAGCAGCTTAGATTGGGTCCCAGATACGCAGTATTTT.

V and J are TRBV6-1 and TRBJ2-7, with TRBD1 identical over 9 bases. Germline values: CDR1 MNHNS, CDR2 SASEGT. The CDR3 runs 14 residues. V dropped 1 base and J dropped 5; count of bases not matched to a gene: 3. The CDR3 sequence: CASSEVGQGHEQYF. Written as DNA, the CDR3 is TGTGCCAGCAGTGAAGTGGGACAGGGCCACGAGCAGTACTTC.

The J gene is TRBJ1-1, the V gene TRBV5-1, with D hard to call. CDR1 is SGHRS, CDR2 YFSETQ, per germline. The V end was cut by 0 bases, the J end by 4 bases, with 7 bases between. This CDR3 spans 13 amino acids. The CDR3 bases are TGCGCCAGCAGCTTGGTCCTGGGCACTGAAGCTTTCTTT. Residues: CASSLVLGTEAFF.

CDR3 protein: CATSSGREAGNTIYF. As DNA, the CDR3 is TGTGCCACCAGCAGTGGCCGGGAAGCAGGAAACACCATATATTTT. J is TRBJ1-3 and V is TRBV15, with unresolved D. V lost 3 bases and J lost 4, with 13 bases in between. The CDR3 is 15 residues long. Germline lookup yields CDR1 LNHNV and CDR2 YYDKDF (reference sequence).

This clone was observed a few times. J is TRBJ1-2 and V is TRBV7-3; 8 bases fit TRBD1. This CDR3 has 14 residues. The junction had 1 base not matched to a gene; V was cut back by 4 bases and J by 0 bases. Germline values: CDR1 SGHTA, CDR2 FQGTGA. CDR3 sequence: CASSYRGSNYGYTF. The DNA for the CDR3 is TGTGCCAGCAGCTACAGGGGGTCTAACTATGGCTACACCTTC.

The rearrangement links TRBV7-9 to TRBJ2-7; TRBD1 matches 7 bases. J lost 5 bases, V lost 4 bases, and 8 bases had no gene match. Germline V CDR1 and CDR2: SEHNR, FQNEAQ (reference sequence). The CDR3 runs to 14 residues. CDR3: CASSSTGASNEQYF. CDR3 in DNA: TGTGCCAGCAGCTCAACAGGGGCCTCGAACGAGCAGTACTTC.